This TCR beta chain was identified in a study of T cell responses to AZD1222 COVID-19 vaccine. Sequenced by immunoSEQ multiplex PCR; TCRdb stores in-frame clones only, minus some. The sample holds around 120,000 clones; over 75% are singletons and the top ten take 6% to 8%. Trimming took 3 bases from V and 6 from J, leaving 9 bases between them. Germline V gene lookup returns CDR1 DFQATT and CDR2 SNEGSKA (reference sequence). This CDR3 contains 11 residues. The material sequenced was peripheral blood, taken on day 0 of AZD1222 vaccination. The J gene is TRBJ2-7, the V gene TRBV20-1; D remains ambiguous. The clonotype comes from an adult in good health. The DNA of the CDR3 is TGCAGTGCTAGGGTCGGCATCGAGCAGTACTTC. Residues: CSARVGIEQYF.